The 27 T cell receptor beta chains reported below all come from one sample, sequenced in a study of control samples from healthy donors and cancer patients. Generated by immunoSEQ multiplex PCR, the TCRdb table keeps only in-frame clones and is missing some. The sample shows about 110,000 clones, approximately 84% of them seen only once. What was sequenced was blood. Source of these receptors: a man in his late teens or twenties in good health.

The V gene is TRBV19, the J gene TRBJ1-1; D not certain. This CDR3 is built from 13 residues. Per germline, CDR1 LNHDA and CDR2 SQIVND (reference sequence). Deletions cut 5 bases from V and 5 bases from J, with 12 bases between. CDR3 in DNA: TGTGCCAGTAGTTTGGGAACGTGGACTGAAGCTTTCTTT. This encodes CASSLGTWTEAFF.

DNA for the CDR3: TGTGCCAGCAGCTCCCGGGACAGGAAAATTTCACCCCTCCACTTT. As protein: CASSSRDRKISPLHF. V is TRBV11-2 and J is TRBJ1-6, with TRBD1 matching over 8 bases. Germline CDR1 is SGHAT and CDR2 is FQNNGV. With 4 bases clipped from V and 9 bases from J, the junction kept 8 bases outside the gene matches. The CDR3 loop spans 15 amino acids.

The chain is built from TRBV5-1 and TRBJ2-1; D gene ambiguous. Trimming stripped 0 bases from V and 9 bases from J, with 4 bases between. The length of the CDR3 is 11 residues. CDR1 and CDR2 (germline): SGHRS, YFSETQ. The CDR3 spells CASSLGLEQFF. CDR3 coding DNA: TGCGCCAGCAGCTTGGGGCTTGAGCAGTTCTTC.

The chain joins TRBV28 to TRBJ1-2, with 7 bases identical to TRBD1. The J segment lost 4 bases and the V segment lost 6 bases, leaving 5 bases of the junction unmatched. The CDR3 sequence is 13 residues long. Germline assignment: CDR1 MDHEN and CDR2 SYDVKM. The DNA of the CDR3 is TGTGCCAGCAGACTGACAGGGTCCTATGGCTACACCTTC. Translating it yields CASRLTGSYGYTF.

This clone has a single count. This chain connects TRBV9 to TRBJ2-2; TRBD2 matches at 11 bases. Losses at the gene ends were 3 bases for V and 2 bases for J; bases not matched to a gene: 6. The CDR3 is 17 amino acids. The V gene's germline CDR1 is SGDLS and CDR2 YYNGEE. The CDR3: CASSGASGGFNTGELFF. CDR3 nucleotides: TGTGCCAGCAGCGGTGCTAGCGGGGGGTTTAACACCGGGGAGCTGTTTTTT.

This sequence joins TRBV6-5 and TRBJ1-2, with a possible D match to TRBD1 (5 bases). The CDR3 has 13 residues. Per the germline V gene, CDR1 is MNHEY and CDR2 is SVGAGI. V was pared by 2 bases and J by 8 bases, with 12 bases between. The CDR3 DNA follows: TGTGCCAGCAGTTACGGGACTGAGAGAGGCTACACCTTC. This gives the protein CASSYGTERGYTF.

This chain uses TRBV28 with TRBJ1-2; 7 bases agree with TRBD1. V lost 10 bases to trimming and J lost 2 bases; unmatched junction nucleotides: 10. This CDR3 spans 14 amino acids. Germline V gene data show CDR1 as MDHEN and CDR2 as SYDVKM. CDR3 in DNA: TGTGCCACTCGATCCGGGACAGAGAACTATGGCTACACCTTC. It is translated as CATRSGTENYGYTF.

The CDR3 DNA follows: TGCGCCAGCAGCATCCGGGCGGGTTCCTACGAGCAGTACTTC. Its translation is CASSIRAGSYEQYF. V usage is TRBV5-1 and J usage is TRBJ2-7; TRBD2 might be the D (5 bases). The CDR3 loop spans 14 amino acids. V lost 4 bases, J lost 1 base, and 12 bases lay in between. Germline-derived CDR1 and CDR2 are SGHRS and YFSETQ.

The chain has TRBV6-6 and TRBJ1-2; 7 bases match TRBD1. J lost 3 bases, V lost 1 base, and 2 bases had no gene match. Germline V gene sequence: CDR1 MNHNY, CDR2 SVGAGI (reference sequence). The CDR3 consists of 14 residues. The CDR3 region is CASSYFDRDYGYTF. CDR3 nucleotides: TGTGCCAGCAGTTACTTCGACAGGGACTATGGCTACACCTTC.

This sequence joins TRBV12-5 and TRBJ1-1; 8 nucleotides line up with TRBD1. V trimming: 3 bases; J trimming: 3 bases; junction bases outside the gene matches: 12. Per the germline V gene, CDR1 is LGHNT and CDR2 is FRNRAP. The length of the CDR3 is 17 residues. The CDR3 sequence is CASGFRTGTSMDTEAFF. DNA for the CDR3: TGTGCTAGTGGTTTTAGGACAGGGACGTCAATGGACACTGAAGCTTTCTTT.

V usage is TRBV29-1 and J usage is TRBJ2-3; D is unresolved. The ends were cut back, 3 bases at V and 2 bases at J, with 9 bases in the middle. This CDR3 has 13 residues. From germline, CDR1 is SQVTM and CDR2 ANQGSEA. The CDR3 spells CSVDVSVTDTQYF. The DNA of the CDR3 is TGCAGCGTTGATGTCTCGGTCACAGATACGCAGTATTTT.

The chain uses TRBV27 and TRBJ1-1; TRBD1 agrees at 10 bases. The V segment lost 6 bases and the J segment 6 bases; nucleotides outside the gene matches: 10. The CDR3 runs to 15 residues. CDR1 is MNHEY, CDR2 SMNVEV, per germline (reference sequence). The CDR3 DNA reads as TGTGCCAGCAGGGGGGGACAGGGGATAGGATCTGAAGCTTTCTTT. It is translated as CASRGGQGIGSEAFF.

The rearrangement links TRBV7-2 to TRBJ2-4; 9 nucleotides line up with TRBD1. Germline V gene data show CDR1 as SGHTA and CDR2 as FQGNSA. V lost 6 bases, J lost 9 bases, and 3 bases stayed unmatched. CDR3 length: 12 amino acids. The CDR3 coding sequence is TGTGCCAGCAGTTCGGGACAGGGCATTCAGTACTTC. Amino acids: CASSSGQGIQYF.

V gene TRBV6-5 combines with J gene TRBJ1-1; 8 positions match TRBD1. V trimming: 6 bases; J trimming: 6 bases; junction bases outside the gene matches: 12. Germline CDR1 reads MNHEY; CDR2 reads SVGAGI. CDR3 length equals 15 residues. The CDR3: CASRQGSTGAAEAFF. Written as DNA, the CDR3 is TGTGCCAGCAGACAGGGGTCGACAGGGGCCGCTGAAGCTTTCTTT.

This chain connects TRBV29-1 to TRBJ2-7; 7 bases match TRBD1. Trimming cost V 7 bases and J 2 bases; bases outside gene matches: 5. CDR3 size: 12 residues. Germline CDR1 reads SQVTM; CDR2 reads ANQGSEA. This CDR3 is CSAGTETYEQYF. For the CDR3, the DNA is TGCAGCGCTGGGACAGAAACCTACGAGCAGTACTTC.

The rearrangement joins TRBV27 to TRBJ1-6, with D unresolved. V was clipped by 6 bases and J by 9 bases, with 15 bases between them. The germline CDR1 and CDR2 sequences are MNHEY and SMNVEV (reference sequence). This CDR3 is 14 amino acids long. The CDR3 DNA reads TGTGCCAGCAGCTTGACCCTGTTACGTTCACCCCTCCACTTT. As protein: CASSLTLLRSPLHF.

The CDR3 sequence: CASSSDNSGGPYEQYF. DNA of the CDR3: TGTGCCAGCAGCTCGGATAATAGCGGGGGGCCCTACGAGCAGTACTTC. V is TRBV7-9 and J is TRBJ2-7; 10 nucleotides agree with TRBD2. Germline V gene sequence: CDR1 SEHNR, CDR2 FQNEAQ (reference sequence). The CDR3 loop spans 16 amino acids. V trimming: 4 bases; J trimming: 2 bases; junction bases outside the gene matches: 8.

The CDR3 DNA follows: TGTGCCAGCAGCCAAGATTTCTCGGGACAGTTTAATGAAAAACTGTTTTTT. Protein: CASSQDFSGQFNEKLFF. The chain has TRBV14 and TRBJ1-4; 7 bases are shared with TRBD1. The CDR3 consists of 17 residues. The J segment lost 4 bases and the V segment lost 0 bases, leaving 8 bases of the junction unmatched. Germline V lookup: CDR1 SGHDN, CDR2 FVKESK. Variable domain in full (rest from reference TRBV14 and TRBJ1-4): EAGVTQFPSHSVIEKGQTVTLRCDPISGHDNLYWYRRVMGKEIKFLLHFVKESKQDESGMPNNRFLAERTGGTYSTLKVQPAELEDSGVYFCASSQDFSGQFNEKLFFGSGTQLSVL.

This sequence joins TRBV5-1 and TRBJ2-5, with 9 bases that match TRBD1. The CDR3 loop spans 17 amino acids. Germline CDR1 is SGHRS and CDR2 is YFSETQ. The J segment lost 1 base and the V segment lost 1 base, leaving 8 bases of the junction unmatched. For the CDR3, the DNA is TGCGCCAGCAGCTTGATTCCGGGACAGGGACCCCAAGAGACCCAGTACTTC. It yields the protein CASSLIPGQGPQETQYF.

The chain combines TRBV28 with TRBJ2-3, with D possibly being TRBD1 (6 bases). The CDR3 runs 14 residues. V gave up 4 bases and J gave up 4 bases, with 12 bases separating them. Germline lookup yields CDR1 MDHEN and CDR2 SYDVKM. Written as DNA, the CDR3 is TGTGCCAGCAGTTCGCGATACAGGGCAGATACGCAGTATTTT. Residues: CASSSRYRADTQYF.

There are a few counts of this clone. V and J are TRBV24-1 and TRBJ2-5; D may be TRBD1 or TRBD2 (5 bases each). CDR3 length equals 13 residues. Trimming pared 7 bases from V and 6 bases from J, leaving 14 bases between. From germline, CDR1 is KGHDR and CDR2 SFDVKD. This CDR3 reads CATSLTGGQTQYF. The CDR3 DNA reads as TGTGCCACCAGCCTTACAGGAGGACAGACCCAGTACTTC.

The chain recombines TRBV4-1 with TRBJ1-5, with 9 positions matching TRBD1. The CDR3 is 18 residues long. J was trimmed by 2 bases and V by 0 bases; bases with no gene match: 8. The V gene's germline CDR1 is MGHRA and CDR2 YSYEKL. The CDR3 loop reads CASSQDTGGGRRNQPQHF. DNA of the CDR3: TGCGCCAGCAGCCAAGATACAGGGGGCGGTCGGCGCAATCAGCCCCAGCATTTT.

The chain has TRBV4-1 and TRBJ1-3; no firm D call. Trimming removed 0 bases from V and 8 bases from J, with 17 bases in between. The CDR3 covers 16 residues. CDR1 MGHRA and CDR2 YSYEKL come from the germline V gene. The CDR3 DNA reads TGCGCCAGCAGCCAAGATCAAGCGGGGTGGGGAGACACCATATATTTT. It is translated as CASSQDQAGWGDTIYF.

V is TRBV18 and J is TRBJ2-3; no clear D. Germline V gene sequence: CDR1 KGHSH, CDR2 LQKENI. The CDR3 spans 17 residues. V dropped 3 bases and J dropped 5 bases, with 21 bases sitting between them. CDR3 in DNA: TGTGCCAGCTCACCTTTAGGGATTGCAGACACCGTAGATACGCAGTATTTT. Translation: CASSPLGIADTVDTQYF. Drawing the rest from reference TRBV18 and TRBJ2-3, the complete variable domain is NAGVMQNPRHLVRRRGQEARLRCSPMKGHSHVYWYRQLPEEGLKFMVYLQKENIIDESGMPKERFSAEFPKEGPSILRIQQVVRGDSAAYFCASSPLGIADTVDTQYFGPGTRLTVL.

The J gene is TRBJ2-3, the V gene TRBV27; TRBD2 matches 16 bases. Germline CDR1 is MNHEY and CDR2 is SMNVEV (reference sequence). The CDR3 has 20 amino acids. The junction had 12 bases not matched to a gene; V was cut back by 4 bases and J by 2 bases. As DNA, the CDR3 is TGTGCCAGCAGTTCGGGACTAGCGGGGGGGCTGGTGACCCTCACAGATACGCAGTATTTT. The encoded protein is CASSSGLAGGLVTLTDTQYF.

The V call is TRBV27, the J call TRBJ1-2; tentatively, D is TRBD1 (5 bases). The CDR3 runs to 13 residues. V was shortened by 11 bases and J by 4 bases, with 17 bases between the two germline ends. From germline, CDR1 is MNHEY and CDR2 SMNVEV (reference sequence). In DNA form, the CDR3 reads TGTGCCTCTCGGGGCGGGGTAGGCTATGGCTACACCTTC. Translating it yields CASRGGVGYGYTF.

In its sample, this clone was seen once. The V call is TRBV13, the J call TRBJ2-1; 11 bases are shared with TRBD2. The CDR3 extends over 16 amino acids. J gave up 5 bases and V 3 bases, and 6 bases lay outside the gene matches. The germline CDR1 and CDR2 sequences are PRHDT and FYEKMQ (reference sequence). Written as DNA, the CDR3 is TGTGCCAGCAGCTTGACCGGGACTAGCGGAAACAATGAGCAGTTCTTC. This translates into CASSLTGTSGNNEQFF.